This passage covers 9 T cell receptor beta chains from one sample sequenced in a study of blood T cell repertoires in COVID-19. Generated by immunoSEQ multiplex PCR, the TCRdb table keeps only in-frame clones and is missing some. The table records about 200,000 clones, about 95% of them present only once. Sequencing input: peripheral blood. These receptors all stem from a man aged 25 to 45 with COVID-19, enrolled during active disease.

In this sample, this clone turned up once. This sequence joins TRBV19 and TRBJ1-2; D is perhaps TRBD1 (5 bases). Trimming took off 3 bases at V and 0 bases at J, with 20 bases between the two ends. The CDR3 has 18 amino acids. Germline assignment: CDR1 LNHDA and CDR2 SQIVND (reference sequence). The chain's CDR3 is CASSMRRGHTLANYGYTF. For the CDR3, the DNA is TGTGCCAGTAGTATGCGAAGGGGCCATACCCTAGCTAACTATGGCTACACCTTC.

The chain links TRBV29-1 to TRBJ2-5; 7 positions match TRBD1. From germline, CDR1 is SQVTM and CDR2 ANQGSEA. This CDR3 has 11 amino acids. After removal of 7 bases from V and 5 bases from J, the junction contained 4 bases not matched to a gene. The chain's CDR3 is CSAMTGETQYF. Written as DNA, the CDR3 is TGCAGCGCGATGACAGGGGAGACCCAGTACTTC.

The rearrangement uses TRBV5-1 and TRBJ2-2; no definite D call. The CDR3 consists of 14 residues. Trimming took 0 bases from V and 4 from J, leaving 7 bases between them. The germline gives CDR1 SGHRS, CDR2 YFSETQ. Written as DNA, the CDR3 is TGCGCCAGCAGCTTGGACGGTGTCACCGGGGAGCTGTTTTTT. Amino acid sequence: CASSLDGVTGELFF.

This chain links TRBV12-5 with TRBJ1-1, with D possibly being TRBD1 (5 bases). Per the germline V gene, CDR1 is LGHNT and CDR2 is FRNRAP. CDR3 length: 15 amino acids. The V and J ends lost 6 bases and 6 bases respectively, with 20 bases between them. The CDR3 is CASGWGWGGISEAFF. The DNA for the CDR3 is TGTGCTAGTGGCTGGGGCTGGGGCGGTATATCTGAAGCTTTCTTT.

This chain connects TRBV3-1 (or the pseudogene TRBV3-2) to TRBJ2-7; TRBD1 agrees at 9 bases. V shed 2 bases, J shed 6 bases, and the junction held 8 bases outside the gene matches. The germline gives CDR1 LGHDT, CDR2 YNNKEL (reference sequence). The length of the CDR3 is 15 residues. The CDR3 DNA follows: TGTGCCAGCAGCCAACACGGGACAGGGTTCACCGAGCAGTACTTC. Translation: CASSQHGTGFTEQYF.

This clone was detected only once. The chain carries TRBV11-2 and TRBJ1-1; the match to TRBD1 covers 8 bases. The trim removed 5 bases at V and 3 bases at J, leaving 5 bases unmatched. The CDR3 runs to 14 residues. Germline V CDR1 and CDR2: SGHAT, FQNNGV. The CDR3 nucleotides read TGTGCCAGCAGCCAGGGGGCCAACCACACTGAAGCTTTCTTT. It encodes CASSQGANHTEAFF.

This rearrangement joins TRBV6-5 to TRBJ1-5, with a tentative D call TRBD1 (5 bases). CDR1 is MNHEY, CDR2 SVGAGI, per germline. V dropped 2 bases and J dropped 7 bases, with 9 bases sitting between them. CDR3 size: 13 residues. CDR3 sequence: CASSYRGEQPQHF. CDR3 DNA: TGTGCCAGCAGTTACAGGGGTGAACAGCCCCAGCATTTT.

CDR3 region: CASSLAGPYNEQFF. As DNA, the CDR3 is TGTGCCAGCAGCTTAGCGGGCCCCTACAATGAGCAGTTCTTC. The rearrangement joins TRBV7-3 to TRBJ2-1; D is perhaps TRBD2 (5 bases). CDR3 size: 14 residues. Germline V gene lookup returns CDR1 SGHTA and CDR2 FQGTGA. Trimming took 2 bases from V and 2 from J, leaving 7 bases between them.

This clone appeared once. The CDR3 here is CASSIAWATGNTIYF. The CDR3 coding sequence is TGTGCCAGTAGTATTGCGTGGGCCACTGGAAACACCATATATTTT. This chain joins TRBV19 and TRBJ1-3, with no clear D. This CDR3 has 15 amino acids. CDR1 and CDR2 from the germline V gene are LNHDA and SQIVND (reference sequence). The V end was cut by 3 bases, the J end by 2 bases, with 11 bases between.